The T cell receptor beta chain under discussion was sequenced for a study of OX40 agonist ivuxolimab in advanced cancers. In the study overall: From roughly 23 to 85 years was the age range, with a mean of approximately 63 years, and about 78% were male. A partial response was reached by three patients: one with hepatocellular carcinoma and two with cutaneous melanoma. Points from the study as a whole: The antigen specificity of the peripheral T cells (those that were expanded) was not determined.

Clones were sequenced by immunoSEQ multiplex PCR, and TCRdb holds only the in-frame ones, with some missing. The sample consists of roughly 77,000 clones, 75% to 90% of them appearing once. The germline CDR1 and CDR2 sequences are SGHRS and YFSETQ. The V end lost 4 bases, the J end lost 0 bases, and 17 bases lay between the germline ends. The CDR3 is 16 residues long. Turning to this clone: Its specificity is unknown.

The rearrangement joins TRBV5-1 to TRBJ2-7, with D perhaps TRBD1 (6 bases). The TCR was taken from an adult with an advanced solid tumor such as melanoma, head and neck, liver or kidney cancer. This sample comprised CD4+ or CD8+ T cells sorted from blood, obtained in a trial of the OX40 agonist ivuxolimab. The DNA of the CDR3 is TGCGCCAGCAGCCTCAAACAGGGTACTGGCTCCTACGAGCAGTACTTC. Translating gives CASSLKQGTGSYEQYF.